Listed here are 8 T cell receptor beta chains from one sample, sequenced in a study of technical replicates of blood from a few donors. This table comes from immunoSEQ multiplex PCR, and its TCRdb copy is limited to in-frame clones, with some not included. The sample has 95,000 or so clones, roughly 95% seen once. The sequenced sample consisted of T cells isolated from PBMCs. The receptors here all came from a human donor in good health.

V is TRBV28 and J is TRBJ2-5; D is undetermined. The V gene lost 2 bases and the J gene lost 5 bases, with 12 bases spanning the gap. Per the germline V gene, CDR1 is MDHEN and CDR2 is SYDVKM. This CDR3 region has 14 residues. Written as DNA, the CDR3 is TGTGCCAGCAGTTTAGTCGGTTTCCGGGAGACCCAGTACTTC. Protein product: CASSLVGFRETQYF.

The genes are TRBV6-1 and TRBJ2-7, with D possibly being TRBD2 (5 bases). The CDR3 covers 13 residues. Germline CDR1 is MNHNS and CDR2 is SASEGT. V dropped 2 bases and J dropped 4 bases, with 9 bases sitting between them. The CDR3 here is CASSEPGKYEQYF. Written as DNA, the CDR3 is TGTGCCAGCAGTGAACCGGGGAAATACGAGCAGTACTTC.

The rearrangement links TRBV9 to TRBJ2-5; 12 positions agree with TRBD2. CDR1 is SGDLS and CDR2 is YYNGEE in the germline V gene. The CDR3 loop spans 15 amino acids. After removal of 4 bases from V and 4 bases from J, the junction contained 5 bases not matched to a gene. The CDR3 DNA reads TGTGCCAGCAGCCCCGGGGGACTAGCGGGAGAGACCCAGTACTTC. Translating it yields CASSPGGLAGETQYF.

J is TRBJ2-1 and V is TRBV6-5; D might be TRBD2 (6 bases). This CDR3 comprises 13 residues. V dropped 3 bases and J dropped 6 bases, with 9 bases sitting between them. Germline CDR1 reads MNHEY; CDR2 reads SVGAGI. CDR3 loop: CASSYGSGNEQFF. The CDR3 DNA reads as TGTGCCAGCAGTTATGGTAGCGGCAATGAGCAGTTCTTC.

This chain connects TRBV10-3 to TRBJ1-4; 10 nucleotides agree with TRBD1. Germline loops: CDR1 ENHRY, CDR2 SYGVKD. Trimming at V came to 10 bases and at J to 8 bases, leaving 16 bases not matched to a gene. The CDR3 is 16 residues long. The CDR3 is CATFDGRDRGLEKLFF. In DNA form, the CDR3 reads TGTGCCACCTTTGACGGCCGGGACAGGGGATTAGAAAAACTGTTTTTT.

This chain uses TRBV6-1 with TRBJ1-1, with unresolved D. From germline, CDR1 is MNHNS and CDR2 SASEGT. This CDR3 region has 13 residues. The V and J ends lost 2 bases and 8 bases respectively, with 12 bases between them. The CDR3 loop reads CASSESIAEEAFF. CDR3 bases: TGTGCCAGCAGTGAATCTATAGCTGAGGAAGCTTTCTTT.

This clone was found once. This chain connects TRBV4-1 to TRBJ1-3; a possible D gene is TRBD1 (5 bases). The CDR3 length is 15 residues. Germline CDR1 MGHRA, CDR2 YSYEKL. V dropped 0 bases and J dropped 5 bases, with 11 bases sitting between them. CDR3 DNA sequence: TGCGCCAGCAGCCAAGATCGGGCAGGGAGAAACACCATATATTTT. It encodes CASSQDRAGRNTIYF.

This CDR3 reads CASSAVAGEVSLTQYF. Here the CDR3 DNA reads TGTGCCAGCAGTGCTGTAGCGGGAGAGGTATCCCTTACGCAGTATTTT. V is TRBV6-4 and J is TRBJ2-3, with 9 bases aligning to TRBD2. Trimming removed 4 bases from V and 8 bases from J; junction bases left unmatched: 13. Germline V gene sequence: CDR1 MRHNA, CDR2 SNTAGT. This CDR3 contains 16 residues.